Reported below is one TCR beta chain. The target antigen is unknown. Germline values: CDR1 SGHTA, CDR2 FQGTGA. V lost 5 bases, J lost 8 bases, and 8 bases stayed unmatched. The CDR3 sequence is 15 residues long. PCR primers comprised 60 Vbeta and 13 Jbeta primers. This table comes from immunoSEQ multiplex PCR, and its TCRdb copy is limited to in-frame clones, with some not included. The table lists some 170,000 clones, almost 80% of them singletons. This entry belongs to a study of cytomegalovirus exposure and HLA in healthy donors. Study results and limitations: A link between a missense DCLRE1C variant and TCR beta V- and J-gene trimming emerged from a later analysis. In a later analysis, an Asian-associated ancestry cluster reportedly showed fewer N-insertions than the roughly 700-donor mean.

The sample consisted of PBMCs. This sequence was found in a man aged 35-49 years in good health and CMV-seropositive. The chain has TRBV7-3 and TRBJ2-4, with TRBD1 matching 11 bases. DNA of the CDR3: TGTGCCAGCAGCAAAGCCGGGACAGGGGGGGACATTCAGTACTTC. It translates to CASSKAGTGGDIQYF.